In its sample, the clone carrying this TCR beta chain was seen once. The V gene end was trimmed by 11 bases and the J gene end by 1 base; junction bases not matched to a gene: 5. This CDR3 region has 13 residues. Per the germline V gene, CDR1 is MNHEY and CDR2 is SVGAGI. These data come from a study of blood T cell repertoires in COVID-19. The table came from immunoSEQ multiplex PCR; TCRdb's copy has only in-frame clones and leaves some out. This table has 380,000 or so clones, around 87% appearing once. The sample was PBMCs or T cells enriched from blood (not recorded which). This TCR came from a man aged 25-45 years who had recovered from COVID-19. This chain uses TRBV6-5 with TRBJ1-5; 7 bases agree with TRBD1. For the CDR3, the DNA is TGTGCCGGGGGACAGATGAGCAATCAGCCCCAGCATTTT. Amino acids: CAGGQMSNQPQHF.